This T cell receptor beta chain was profiled in a study of breast tumors, draining lymph nodes, adjacent tissues. Study-wide results and limits: Compared with basal-like, luminal-like tumors shared significantly more repertoire with nontumor tissue. Data fit most tumor T cells coming from lymph node, expanding in tumor. Tumor T cell lymph node origin was a supported hypothesis, not proven. Tumor repertoires ranked between lymph nodes and nontumor tissue in diversity, with V and J gene preferences.

A word on this clonotype: Its antigen is unknown.

TCRdb re-derived calls from the multiplex PCR reads in MiXCR, one entry per CDR3 protein. Of roughly 15,000 distinct CDR3 sequences detected, 47% appear once; the ten largest clones hold roughly 27%. The TCR comes from a female donor with breast cancer. Some clones in this sample may be carry-over from other donors' samples. Sequenced material: tumor-adjacent breast tissue.

As DNA, the CDR3 is TGTGCCAGCAGCCCCGAGTGGGCAGATACGCAGTATTTT. Translating gives CASSPEWADTQYF. This rearrangement joins TRBV7-9 to TRBJ2-3; D remains ambiguous. V lost 5 bases, J lost 4 bases, and 10 bases lay in between. CDR1 and CDR2 (germline): SEHNR, FQNEAQ (reference sequence). CDR3 length: 13 residues.